These T cell receptor beta chains were read from a single sample in a study of blood T cell repertoires in COVID-19. Generated by immunoSEQ multiplex PCR, the TCRdb table keeps only in-frame clones and is missing some. The table has 140,000 or so clones, 88% seen once; the top ten hold about 10%. Sequenced input: peripheral blood. The receptors were sampled from a man between 60 and 75 years old with active or convalescent COVID-19. The CDR3 runs from the conserved cysteine through the conserved F or W. Each record gives: clone size, D gene, V gene, J gene, CDR3 DNA, CDR3 protein. The D gene is left open where the match is weak. Clone sizes are given selectively: once, few, many, or a class where the clone is expanded.

abundance: -
d_gene: -
v_gene: TRBV7-2
j_gene: TRBJ2-3
CDR3nt: TGTGCCAGCAGCACCCTGCGGCGAACTAGCACAGATACGCAGTATTTT
CDR3aa: CASSTLRRTSTDTQYF

abundance: -
d_gene: TRBD2
v_gene: TRBV19
j_gene: TRBJ2-7
CDR3nt: TGTGCCAGTAGACCGAGCTCGCGGGGGGCCCACGAGCAGTACTTC
CDR3aa: CASRPSSRGAHEQYF

abundance: -
d_gene: -
v_gene: TRBV11-1
j_gene: TRBJ1-1
CDR3nt: TGTGCCAGCAGCCCACCAGAGGGTTGGGCGACTGAAGCTTTCTTT
CDR3aa: CASSPPEGWATEAFF

abundance: -
d_gene: TRBD1
v_gene: TRBV2
j_gene: TRBJ1-4
CDR3nt: TGTGCCAGCAGCTTAGACAGGGGGCCTTCAACTAATGAAAAACTGTTTTTT
CDR3aa: CASSLDRGPSTNEKLFF

abundance: -
d_gene: TRBD1
v_gene: TRBV28
j_gene: TRBJ1-5
CDR3nt: TGTGCCAGTACCGAACAGGGGGTAAGCAATCAGCCCCAGCATTTT
CDR3aa: CASTEQGVSNQPQHF

abundance: -
d_gene: TRBD1
v_gene: TRBV27
j_gene: TRBJ1-5
CDR3nt: TGTGCCAGCAGACCGACAGGGGGCGTAAGTCAGCCCCAGCATTTT
CDR3aa: CASRPTGGVSQPQHF

abundance: -
d_gene: -
v_gene: TRBV4-1
j_gene: TRBJ2-7
CDR3nt: TGCGCCAGCAGCCGGGTAGGCGGGTTCTTATACGAGCAGTACTTC
CDR3aa: CASSRVGGFLYEQYF

abundance: -
d_gene: TRBD1
v_gene: TRBV7-9
j_gene: TRBJ1-1
CDR3nt: TGTGCCAGCAGCTCTAGGACAGGTATCACTGAAGCTTTCTTT
CDR3aa: CASSSRTGITEAFF

abundance: once
d_gene: -
v_gene: TRBV29-1
j_gene: TRBJ1-1
CDR3nt: TGCAGCGTGGCTCGGGGTTTCTTT
CDR3aa: CSVARGFF

abundance: -
d_gene: TRBD1
v_gene: TRBV4-3
j_gene: TRBJ2-1
CDR3nt: TGCGCCAGCAGCCAAGAAGGGCAGGGGGCGGGATACAATGAGCAGTTCTTC
CDR3aa: CASSQEGQGAGYNEQFF

abundance: -
d_gene: -
v_gene: TRBV20-1
j_gene: TRBJ2-5
CDR3nt: TGCAGTGCTAGTAAAATCAAGCCGACTCAAGAGACCCAGTACTTC
CDR3aa: CSASKIKPTQETQYF

abundance: -
d_gene: TRBD2
v_gene: TRBV5-1
j_gene: TRBJ2-1
CDR3nt: TGCGCCAGCAGCCCGGGACGGCCGGGAGGTGAGCAGTTCTTC
CDR3aa: CASSPGRPGGEQFF

abundance: -
d_gene: -
v_gene: TRBV7-2
j_gene: TRBJ1-5
CDR3nt: TGTGCCAGCAGCCCGAGATACAATCAGCCCCAGCATTTT
CDR3aa: CASSPRYNQPQHF

abundance: once
d_gene: TRBD1
v_gene: TRBV18
j_gene: TRBJ2-1
CDR3nt: TGTGCCAGCTCACCCCCCGGGACAGTGATTAATGAGCAGTTCTTC
CDR3aa: CASSPPGTVINEQFF

abundance: -
d_gene: TRBD1
v_gene: TRBV25-1
j_gene: TRBJ2-7
CDR3nt: TGTGCCAGCAGTGACCCGGACAGGTCTCAAACCTACGAGCAGTACTTC
CDR3aa: CASSDPDRSQTYEQYF

abundance: -
d_gene: TRBD1
v_gene: TRBV7-9
j_gene: TRBJ2-1
CDR3nt: TGTGCCAGCAGCTCCAGGGGGACGGGCTACAATGAGCAGTTCTTC
CDR3aa: CASSSRGTGYNEQFF

abundance: once
d_gene: -
v_gene: TRBV21-1
j_gene: TRBJ2-3
CDR3nt: TGTGCCAGCAGCAAAGTCAACCGAGACGGAGGGGCAGATACGCAGTATTTT
CDR3aa: CASSKVNRDGGADTQYF

abundance: -
d_gene: -
v_gene: TRBV20-1
j_gene: TRBJ2-7
CDR3nt: TGCAGTGCTAGTTCCACCTACGAGCAGTACTTC
CDR3aa: CSASSTYEQYF

abundance: once
d_gene: TRBD1
v_gene: TRBV11-2
j_gene: TRBJ2-1
CDR3nt: TGTGCCAGCAGCCGCTCCGGGACAGCATCCCCGAGCTCCTACAATGAGCAGTTCTTC
CDR3aa: CASSRSGTASPSSYNEQFF

abundance: -
d_gene: -
v_gene: TRBV6-1
j_gene: TRBJ2-5
CDR3nt: TGTGCCAGCAGTGAAATCTCTGCGTCACCCCAAGAGACCCAGTACTTC
CDR3aa: CASSEISASPQETQYF

abundance: -
d_gene: TRBD2
v_gene: TRBV7-3
j_gene: TRBJ2-1
CDR3nt: TGTGCCAGCAGCTCTGGACTAGCGGGAGCAGGTGAGCAGTTCTTC
CDR3aa: CASSSGLAGAGEQFF

abundance: -
d_gene: -
v_gene: TRBV20-1
j_gene: TRBJ2-7
CDR3nt: TGCAGTGCTAGTAAGGGTAGCGGCGAGCAGTACTTC
CDR3aa: CSASKGSGEQYF

abundance: -
d_gene: TRBD1
v_gene: TRBV7-2
j_gene: TRBJ2-2
CDR3nt: TGTGCCAGCCACCGGGACAGGGGGCCGGGTACCGGGGAGCTGTTTTTT
CDR3aa: CASHRDRGPGTGELFF

abundance: -
d_gene: TRBD1
v_gene: TRBV2
j_gene: TRBJ2-7
CDR3nt: TGTGCCAGCAGCGGGCGACAGGGGGCGAACGAGCAGTACTTC
CDR3aa: CASSGRQGANEQYF

abundance: -
d_gene: TRBD1
v_gene: TRBV7-8
j_gene: TRBJ2-5
CDR3nt: TGTGCCAGCAGCATAGGACAGGGGGGCAGAGAGACCCAGTACTTC
CDR3aa: CASSIGQGGRETQYF

abundance: few
d_gene: -
v_gene: TRBV5-1
j_gene: TRBJ2-7
CDR3nt: TGCGCCAGCAGCTCCTGGCCGGACAGCTCCTACGAGCAGTACTTC
CDR3aa: CASSSWPDSSYEQYF

abundance: -
d_gene: -
v_gene: TRBV12-3/TRBV12-4
j_gene: TRBJ2-7
CDR3nt: TGTGCCAGCAGGGAAGAGGTATTCTACGAGCAGTACTTC
CDR3aa: CASREEVFYEQYF

abundance: -
d_gene: TRBD2
v_gene: TRBV24-1
j_gene: TRBJ2-2
CDR3nt: TGTGCCACCAGTGAAACCCCGGGACTAGCGGGAGGGCCTAACACCGGGGAGCTGTTTTTT
CDR3aa: CATSETPGLAGGPNTGELFF

abundance: -
d_gene: TRBD2
v_gene: TRBV5-1
j_gene: TRBJ2-1
CDR3nt: TGCGCCAGCAGCTTCCACCTAGCGGGAGTTGGCAATGAGCAGTTCTTC
CDR3aa: CASSFHLAGVGNEQFF

abundance: few
d_gene: TRBD1
v_gene: TRBV6-2/TRBV6-3
j_gene: TRBJ1-5
CDR3nt: TGTGCCAGCAGTCATGGGACAGGACAAAATCAGCCCCAGCATTTT
CDR3aa: CASSHGTGQNQPQHF

abundance: -
d_gene: TRBD1
v_gene: TRBV11-2
j_gene: TRBJ2-7
CDR3nt: TGTGCCAGCAGCCCCCGGACAGGGGCCCACGAGCAGTACTTC
CDR3aa: CASSPRTGAHEQYF

abundance: -
d_gene: TRBD2
v_gene: TRBV6-5
j_gene: TRBJ2-1
CDR3nt: TGTGCCAGCAGGGCGGGACTAGTGGGTGAGCAGTTCTTC
CDR3aa: CASRAGLVGEQFF

abundance: -
d_gene: -
v_gene: TRBV29-1
j_gene: TRBJ1-5
CDR3nt: TGCAGCGTCGGAGGCACTTCCAATCAGCCCCAGCATTTT
CDR3aa: CSVGGTSNQPQHF

abundance: -
d_gene: -
v_gene: TRBV7-9
j_gene: TRBJ2-5
CDR3nt: TGTGCCAGCAGCACCCTTCCCGGGGTAGGAGGAGAGACCCAGTACTTC
CDR3aa: CASSTLPGVGGETQYF

abundance: -
d_gene: TRBD1
v_gene: TRBV18
j_gene: TRBJ2-5
CDR3nt: TGTGCCAGCTCGCGACAGGGTAAAGAGACCCAGTACTTC
CDR3aa: CASSRQGKETQYF

abundance: -
d_gene: -
v_gene: TRBV6-6
j_gene: TRBJ1-1
CDR3nt: TGTGCCAGCAGTTACTCGATGGGGCAGACTGAAGCTTTCTTT
CDR3aa: CASSYSMGQTEAFF

abundance: -
d_gene: -
v_gene: TRBV5-4
j_gene: TRBJ1-4
CDR3nt: TGTGCCAGCAGCTTGGAGGGGTCGACTAATGAAAAACTGTTTTTT
CDR3aa: CASSLEGSTNEKLFF

abundance: -
d_gene: TRBD1
v_gene: TRBV18
j_gene: TRBJ2-1
CDR3nt: TGTGCCAGCTCACGCGACAGGGACAATGAGCAGTTCTTC
CDR3aa: CASSRDRDNEQFF

abundance: -
d_gene: TRBD1
v_gene: TRBV11-1
j_gene: TRBJ1-1
CDR3nt: TGTGCCAGCAGCCCACAGGGGGCTCCGGGGAACACTGAAGCTTTCTTT
CDR3aa: CASSPQGAPGNTEAFF

abundance: -
d_gene: -
v_gene: TRBV28
j_gene: TRBJ2-3
CDR3nt: TGTGCCAGCAGCCCGGGACACCTAAAAGATACGCAGTATTTT
CDR3aa: CASSPGHLKDTQYF

abundance: -
d_gene: TRBD1
v_gene: TRBV6-2/TRBV6-3
j_gene: TRBJ1-4
CDR3nt: TGTGCCAGCAGTTCGGACAGGGACACTAATGAAAAACTGTTTTTT
CDR3aa: CASSSDRDTNEKLFF

abundance: -
d_gene: TRBD2
v_gene: TRBV19
j_gene: TRBJ2-5
CDR3nt: TGTGCCAGTAGGAACGGGAGGGTAAGACAAGAGACCCAGTACTTC
CDR3aa: CASRNGRVRQETQYF

abundance: -
d_gene: -
v_gene: TRBV5-4
j_gene: TRBJ2-5
CDR3nt: TGTGCCAGCAGCTTGGGGCAGAAGCAAGAGACCCAGTACTTC
CDR3aa: CASSLGQKQETQYF

abundance: -
d_gene: -
v_gene: TRBV11-3
j_gene: TRBJ2-5
CDR3nt: TGTGCCAGCAGCCCGCGCGACCAAGAGACCCAGTACTTC
CDR3aa: CASSPRDQETQYF

abundance: -
d_gene: TRBD1
v_gene: TRBV28
j_gene: TRBJ1-2
CDR3nt: TGTGCCAGCGAGGGACAGGGGGCTGCGGACTATGGCTACACCTTC
CDR3aa: CASEGQGAADYGYTF

abundance: -
d_gene: TRBD2
v_gene: TRBV19
j_gene: TRBJ2-3
CDR3nt: TGTGCCAGTCAACCAACGGGAGGGCTCGGGTTTAGCACAGATACGCAGTATTTT
CDR3aa: CASQPTGGLGFSTDTQYF

abundance: once
d_gene: -
v_gene: TRBV19
j_gene: TRBJ1-6
CDR3nt: TGTGCCAGTAGTAGTCTCAACAGGTCGAGCTCCTATAATTCACCCCTCCACTTT
CDR3aa: CASSSLNRSSSYNSPLHF

abundance: once
d_gene: TRBD1
v_gene: TRBV5-1
j_gene: TRBJ1-1
CDR3nt: TGCGCCAGCAGCCAAGACAGGGGTGAAGCTTTCTTT
CDR3aa: CASSQDRGEAFF

abundance: -
d_gene: -
v_gene: TRBV5-1
j_gene: TRBJ2-2
CDR3nt: TGCGCCAGCAAGGGGCAGGCGAACACCGGGGAGCTGTTTTTT
CDR3aa: CASKGQANTGELFF

abundance: -
d_gene: -
v_gene: TRBV19
j_gene: TRBJ2-4
CDR3nt: TGTGCCAGTAGTATAGATCATTTCACGGGTGTTAAAAACATTCAGTACTTC
CDR3aa: CASSIDHFTGVKNIQYF

abundance: -
d_gene: TRBD1
v_gene: TRBV5-1
j_gene: TRBJ2-7
CDR3nt: TGCGCCAGCAGCTTGGCCGGGACAGGGGCCTACGAGCAGTACTTC
CDR3aa: CASSLAGTGAYEQYF

abundance: -
d_gene: -
v_gene: TRBV20-1
j_gene: TRBJ1-5
CDR3nt: TGCAGTGTACAACAAAATCAGCCCCAGCATTTT
CDR3aa: CSVQQNQPQHF

abundance: -
d_gene: -
v_gene: TRBV19
j_gene: TRBJ2-1
CDR3nt: TGTGCCAGTAGCCTGGGGGGACCCCTCTTAAGCTCCTACAATGAGCAGTTCTTC
CDR3aa: CASSLGGPLLSSYNEQFF

abundance: -
d_gene: -
v_gene: TRBV5-3
j_gene: TRBJ2-5
CDR3nt: TGTGCCAGAAGTTCCGGCCCGGGGGATCAAGAGACCCAGTACTTC
CDR3aa: CARSSGPGDQETQYF

abundance: -
d_gene: TRBD1
v_gene: TRBV7-2
j_gene: TRBJ2-1
CDR3nt: TGTGCCAGCAGGCCGGAGAGGGGGCTCAACAATGAGCAGTTCTTC
CDR3aa: CASRPERGLNNEQFF